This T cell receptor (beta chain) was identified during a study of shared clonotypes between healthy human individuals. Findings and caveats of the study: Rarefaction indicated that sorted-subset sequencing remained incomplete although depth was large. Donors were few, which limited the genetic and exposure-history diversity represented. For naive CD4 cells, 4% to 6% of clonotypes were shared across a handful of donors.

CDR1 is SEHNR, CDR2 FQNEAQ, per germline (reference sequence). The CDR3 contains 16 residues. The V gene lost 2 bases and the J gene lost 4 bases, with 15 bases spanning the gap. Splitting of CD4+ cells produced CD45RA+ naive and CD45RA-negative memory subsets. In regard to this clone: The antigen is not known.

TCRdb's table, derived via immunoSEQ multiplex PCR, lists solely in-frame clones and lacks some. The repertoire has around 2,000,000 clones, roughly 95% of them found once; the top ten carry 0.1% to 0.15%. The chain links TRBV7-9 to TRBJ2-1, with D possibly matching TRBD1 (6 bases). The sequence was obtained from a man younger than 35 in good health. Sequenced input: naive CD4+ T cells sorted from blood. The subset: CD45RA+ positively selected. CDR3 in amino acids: CASSLLGRGVYNEQFF. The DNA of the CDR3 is TGTGCCAGCAGCTTATTGGGCAGGGGTGTATACAATGAGCAGTTCTTC. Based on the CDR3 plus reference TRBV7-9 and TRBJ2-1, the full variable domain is DTGVSQNPRHKITKRGQNVTFRCDPISEHNRLYWYRQTLGQGPEFLTYFQNEAQLEKSRLLSDRFSAERPKGSFSTLEIQRTEQGDSAMYLCASSLLGRGVYNEQFFGPGTRLTVL.